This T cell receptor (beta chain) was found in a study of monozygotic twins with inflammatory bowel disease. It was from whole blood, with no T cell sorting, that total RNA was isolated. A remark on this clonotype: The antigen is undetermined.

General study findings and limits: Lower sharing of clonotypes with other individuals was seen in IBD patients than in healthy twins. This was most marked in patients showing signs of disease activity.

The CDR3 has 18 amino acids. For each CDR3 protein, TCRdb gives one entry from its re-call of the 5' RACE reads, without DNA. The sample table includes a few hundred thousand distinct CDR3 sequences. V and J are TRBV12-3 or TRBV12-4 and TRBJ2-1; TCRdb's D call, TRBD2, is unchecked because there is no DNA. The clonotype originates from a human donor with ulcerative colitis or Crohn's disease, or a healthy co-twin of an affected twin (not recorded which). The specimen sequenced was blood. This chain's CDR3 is CASSLSKRASGPVNEQFF.